The 21 T cell receptor beta chains below come from one sample, sequenced in a study of beta chain features in type 1 diabetes. cDNA synthesis used the whole RNA isolate, giving expressed TCRB sequences. Produced via immunoSEQ multiplex PCR; TCRdb's table is partial and in-frame only. Among 500,000 to 850,000 clones listed, roughly 13% were seen once. Study-wide findings and caveats: Moderate but significant shortening of TCRB CDR3s was recorded in all four CD4+ subsets from Type 1 diabetes patients.

Their antigen targets remain unknown. The sequenced sample consisted of naive CD4+ T cells from blood. These receptors all come from a man aged 18-30 years with type 1 diabetes.

This clone was detected only a few times. The gene calls are TRBV6-5 and TRBJ2-7, with D perhaps assigned TRBD1 or TRBD2 (5 bases each). Trimming took 6 bases from V and 2 from J, leaving 14 bases between them. Germline V CDR1 and CDR2: MNHEY, SVGAGI. This CDR3 comprises 14 residues. For the CDR3, the DNA is TGTGCCAGCAGGGAAGGGACCGTGACCTACGAGCAGTACTTC. It encodes CASREGTVTYEQYF.

The chain has TRBV2 and TRBJ2-5; the D gene could be TRBD1 or TRBD2 (6 bases each). Germline CDR1 SNHLY, CDR2 FYNNEI. V gave up 7 bases and J gave up 3 bases, with 21 bases separating them. CDR3 length: 16 residues. CDR3 DNA sequence: TGTGCCAGCATTAAAGGGGGGACCCGGGGCGAAGAGACCCAGTACTTC. Its protein product is CASIKGGTRGEETQYF.

CDR3 DNA: TGTGCCAGCAGCCCGCAGACAGGGCTCGGCGGGGAGCTGTTTTTT. Translating gives CASSPQTGLGGELFF. The chain has TRBV9 and TRBJ2-2; 7 nucleotides agree with TRBD1. The V segment lost 4 bases and the J segment 7 bases; nucleotides outside the gene matches: 10. The CDR3 totals 15 residues. Germline assignment: CDR1 SGDLS and CDR2 YYNGEE.

The chain is built from TRBV9 and TRBJ1-1; TRBD1 is a possible D gene (6 bases). The V and J ends lost 4 bases and 1 base respectively, with 17 bases between them. Germline V lookup: CDR1 SGDLS, CDR2 YYNGEE. CDR3 length: 16 residues. Here the CDR3 DNA reads TGTGCCAGCAGCTCCAGACCGACAGGATCGAACACTGAAGCTTTCTTT. It specifies CASSSRPTGSNTEAFF. Complete variable domain (other parts from reference TRBV9 and TRBJ1-1): DSGVTQTPKHLITATGQRVTLRCSPRSGDLSVYWYQQSLDQGLQFLIQYYNGEERAKGNILERFSAQQFPDLHSELNLSSLELGDSALYFCASSSRPTGSNTEAFFGQGTRLTVV.

V is TRBV7-2 and J is TRBJ2-3, with D perhaps being TRBD1 or TRBD2 (5 bases each). Germline CDR1 reads SGHTA; CDR2 reads FQGNSA. V was cut by 5 bases and J by 3 bases, with 21 bases left in between. CDR3 length: 17 amino acids. The CDR3 bases are TGTGCCAGCAGCCCCCGTACCGGGACGACCGGAACAGATACGCAGTATTTT. It encodes CASSPRTGTTGTDTQYF.

V usage is TRBV19 and J usage is TRBJ2-1; D is uncertain. Deletions cut 0 bases from V and 4 bases from J, with 4 bases between. Per the germline V gene, CDR1 is LNHDA and CDR2 is SQIVND (reference sequence). The CDR3 length is 13 residues. The CDR3, as DNA: TGTGCCAGTAGTATAGAACTTTACAATGAGCAGTTCTTC. Protein product: CASSIELYNEQFF. Combining the CDR3 with reference TRBV19 and TRBJ2-1 gives the whole variable domain DGGITQSPKYLFRKEGQNVTLSCEQNLNHDAMYWYRQDPGQGLRLIYYSQIVNDFQKGDIAEGYSVSREKKESFPLTVTSAQKNPTAFYLCASSIELYNEQFFGPGTRLTVL.

On this clone: The junction does not match germline at one end; this may be a read error. V and J are TRBV20-1 and TRBJ2-7, with D possibly TRBD2 on 5 matching bases. Germline CDR1 reads DFQATT; CDR2 reads SNEGSKA (reference sequence). The CDR3 spans 10 residues. The CDR3 spells CSARSDFLIF. The CDR3 DNA reads as TGCAGTGCTAGATCGGACTTCCTTATCTTC.

This clone was detected a few times. The CDR3 coding sequence is TGTGCCACCAGCCTAGGGCAGGGGGCTATCTCCTACGAGCAGTACTTC. Its translation: CATSLGQGAISYEQYF. The V call is TRBV15, the J call TRBJ2-7; 8 bases are a match to TRBD1. Germline lookup yields CDR1 LNHNV and CDR2 YYDKDF (reference sequence). The J segment lost 0 bases and the V segment lost 5 bases, leaving 9 bases of the junction unmatched. CDR3 size: 16 residues.

This clone has a handful of counts. At the DNA level, this CDR3 is encoded by other sequences in the same sample as well. The V gene is TRBV18, the J gene TRBJ1-1, with no clear D. Germline CDR1 KGHSH, CDR2 LQKENI. The CDR3 is 13 amino acids. Trimming took off 0 bases at V and 0 bases at J, with 2 bases between the two ends. In DNA, the CDR3 is TGTGCCAGCTCACCACCCGTGAACACTGAAGCTTTCTTT. Its translation: CASSPPVNTEAFF.

Notes on this clone: Sequence at one end of the junction differs from germline and may be a read error. The genes are TRBV7-7 and TRBJ2-5; 7 nucleotides match TRBD1. There are 13 residues in the CDR3. Looked up from germline, CDR1 is SSHAT and CDR2 is FNYEAQ (reference sequence). DNA for the CDR3: TGTGCTAGCAGCAGGGGGTACCAAGAGACCCAGTACTTC. Protein: CASSRGYQETQYF. The full variable domain, with the rest looked up from reference TRBV7-7 and TRBJ2-5, is GAGVSQSPRYKVTKRGQDVTLRCDPISSHATLYWYQQALGQGPEFLTYFNYEAQPDKSGLPSDRFSAERPEGSISTLTIQRTEQRDSAMYRCASSRGYQETQYFGPGTRLLVL.

This clone has more than one count but fewer than ten. This rearrangement joins TRBV9 to TRBJ1-1, with D unclear. This CDR3 has 15 amino acids. V was shortened by 5 bases and J by 5 bases, with 19 bases between the two germline ends. Germline V CDR1 and CDR2: SGDLS, YYNGEE. DNA of the CDR3: TGTGCCAGCAGTAAACGCGCACTGTCGGGAACTGAAGCTTTCTTT. This sequence encodes CASSKRALSGTEAFF.

This clone was detected a few times. The chain combines TRBV18 with TRBJ2-1, with D unclear. Trimming cost V 3 bases and J 7 bases, with 7 bases left between them. This CDR3 comprises 12 residues. Per the germline V gene, CDR1 is KGHSH and CDR2 is LQKENI. DNA of the CDR3: TGTGCCAGCTCACCGGTAATGAATGAGCAGTTCTTC. It encodes CASSPVMNEQFF. The variable domain in full, with the rest retrieved from reference TRBV18 and TRBJ2-1, is NAGVMQNPRHLVRRRGQEARLRCSPMKGHSHVYWYRQLPEEGLKFMVYLQKENIIDESGMPKERFSAEFPKEGPSILRIQQVVRGDSAAYFCASSPVMNEQFFGPGTRLTVL.

The V call is TRBV5-4, the J call TRBJ2-2; D is ambiguous. Germline lookup yields CDR1 SGHNT and CDR2 YYREEE (reference sequence). The CDR3 covers 17 residues. V was trimmed by 0 bases and J by 1 base, leaving 13 bases between them. Here the CDR3 DNA reads TGTGCCAGCAGCTTGGCTCGAGGATACGGGAACACCGGGGAGCTGTTTTTT. It is translated as CASSLARGYGNTGELFF.

The chain employs TRBV28 and TRBJ2-3; 8 bases agree with TRBD2. This CDR3 contains 16 residues. Germline V lookup: CDR1 MDHEN, CDR2 SYDVKM. J lost 2 bases, V lost 6 bases, and 10 bases had no gene match. CDR3 in amino acids: CASSLTASGHTDTQYF. The DNA for the CDR3 is TGTGCCAGCAGCCTGACAGCTAGCGGGCACACAGATACGCAGTATTTT.

A few counts support this clone. The CDR3, as DNA: TGCGCCAGCAGCTCAACGACAGGGACCACAGATACGCAGTATTTT. Protein: CASSSTTGTTDTQYF. This chain uses TRBV5-1 with TRBJ2-3; 7 bases fit TRBD1. The CDR3 is 15 residues long. Germline assignment: CDR1 SGHRS and CDR2 YFSETQ. The trim removed 3 bases at V and 2 bases at J, leaving 6 bases unmatched.

This clone was detected a few times. This chain connects TRBV30 to TRBJ1-2; D unresolved. The V and J ends lost 1 base and 8 bases respectively, with 5 bases between them. This CDR3 contains 10 residues. The germline V gene has CDR1 GTSNPN and CDR2 SVGIG (reference sequence). CDR3 sequence (DNA): TGTGCCTGGAGTGGTCAAGGCTACACCTTC. Protein sequence: CAWSGQGYTF.

V usage is TRBV19 and J usage is TRBJ2-1; 9 bases line up with TRBD1. CDR3 length: 16 amino acids. The germline CDR1 and CDR2 sequences are LNHDA and SQIVND (reference sequence). With V trimmed by 5 bases and J by 4 bases, 9 bases remained unmatched. In nucleotides, the CDR3 is TGTGCCAGTAGTGCGTCGACAGGGGGGACTTACAATGAGCAGTTCTTC. Its protein product is CASSASTGGTYNEQFF.

The V and J genes are TRBV9 and TRBJ2-7; tentatively, D is TRBD1 (6 bases). The CDR3 has 14 amino acids. CDR1 SGDLS and CDR2 YYNGEE come from the germline V gene. The V end was cut by 5 bases, the J end by 2 bases, with 14 bases between. CDR3 coding DNA: TGTGCCAGCAGTCCCCTTAACAGGGCCTACGAGCAGTACTTC. It codes for CASSPLNRAYEQYF.

DNA for the CDR3: TGCAGCGTTGTGAAAGGGTCGGGGGAAACTGAAGCTTTCTTT. It yields the protein CSVVKGSGETEAFF. The chain carries TRBV29-1 and TRBJ1-1, with TRBD1 as a possible D gene (5 bases). V was shortened by 4 bases and J by 5 bases, with 17 bases between the two germline ends. The CDR3 length is 14 residues. Germline values: CDR1 SQVTM, CDR2 ANQGSEA.

The chain couples TRBV30 to TRBJ1-2, with D unclear. The CDR3 loop spans 13 amino acids. From germline, CDR1 is GTSNPN and CDR2 SVGIG (reference sequence). The CDR3, as DNA: TGTCCACTCACCCCCTTGGAGGGCTATGGCTACACCTTC. This codes for CPLTPLEGYGYTF.

This clone was observed a few times. The genes are TRBV11-2 and TRBJ2-7; no clear D. Germline V gene lookup returns CDR1 SGHAT and CDR2 FQNNGV. The length of the CDR3 is 15 residues. Trimming stripped 5 bases from V and 0 bases from J, with 14 bases between. As DNA, the CDR3 is TGTGCCAGCAGCATTAACTCCTACCTCTCCTACGAGCAGTACTTC. It translates to CASSINSYLSYEQYF.